A selection of T cell receptor beta chains follows, all from one sample in a study of human T cells and chemical hapten exposure. One entry per CDR3 protein results from TCRdb running MiXCR on the RACE reads. Here the sample spans about 110,000 distinct CDR3 sequences, nearly 35% being singletons. The sample consisted of whole blood, taken in connection with sensitization to the hapten diphenylcyclopropenone (DPC). The receptors were sampled from a man in his forties with alopecia areata. Some clones in this sample may be carry-over from other donors' samples. Both conserved end residues are part of each CDR3. The order of the fields is D gene, V gene, J gene, clone size, CDR3 DNA, CDR3 protein. A D gene is named only where the DNA matches it firmly. Clone sizes are given selectively: once, few, many, or a class where the clone is expanded.

.	TRBV29-1	TRBJ2-1	.	TGCAGCGCCCAACTGAGGGGTACTAGTAAGAGGTACAATGAGCAGTTCTTC	CSAQLRGTSKRYNEQFF
.	TRBV28	TRBJ2-4	few	TGTGCCAGCAGTTTAATTGGGACGGCCAAAAACATTCAGTACTTC	CASSLIGTAKNIQYF
.	TRBV21-1	TRBJ2-5	few	TGTGCCAGCAGCAAAAGTCAGGACATGAGAGAGACCCAGTACTTC	CASSKSQDMRETQYF
TRBD1	TRBV7-7	TRBJ2-3	.	TGTGCTACCTCGGGGGACAGGGGAGATACGCAGTATTTT	CATSGDRGDTQYF
.	TRBV28	TRBJ1-1	few	TGTGCCAGCAGTTTTGCAGGAGGGAACACTGAAGCTTTCTTT	CASSFAGGNTEAFF
.	TRBV7-9	TRBJ2-3	.	TGTGCCAGCAGCTCGCCGGTCTTGAGGACGGAACTGGAGACAGATACGCAGTATTTT	CASSSPVLRTELETDTQYF
.	TRBV11-2	TRBJ2-5	.	TGTGCCAGCAGCTTGGGACGGAAGTTCCAAGAGACCCAGTACTTC	CASSLGRKFQETQYF
.	TRBV13	TRBJ2-3	.	TGTGCCAGCAGCTTAGGGGGGGTCACAGATACGCAGTATTTT	CASSLGGVTDTQYF
.	TRBV2	TRBJ2-2	few	TGTGCCAGCAGTGTGCTAAACTTGAACACCGGGGAGCTGTTTTTT	CASSVLNLNTGELFF
TRBD1	TRBV6-5	TRBJ1-1	few	TGTGCCAGCAGTGCCGGGACAGCGAACACTGAAGCTTTCTTT	CASSAGTANTEAFF
.	TRBV29-1	TRBJ2-1	.	TGCAGCGTTTCGGAGGATGAGCAGTTCTTC	CSVSEDEQFF
.	TRBV12-3/TRBV12-4	TRBJ1-1	few	TGTGCCAGCAGAAACGGGGGGGGCAAGGGTGAAGCTTTCTTT	CASRNGGGKGEAFF
TRBD2	TRBV24-1	TRBJ2-7	few	TGTGCCACCGCTGAGCGGGATGCCGAGCAGTACTTC	CATAERDAEQYF
.	TRBV29-1	TRBJ2-6	.	TGCAGCGTTTGGGCAGACTGGGGCTCTGGGGCCAACGTCCTGACTTTC	CSVWADWGSGANVLTF
TRBD1	TRBV27	TRBJ2-7	.	TGTGCCAGCAGGAGGGACGGGACAGGGATCCCCTACGAGCAGTACTTC	CASRRDGTGIPYEQYF
TRBD1	TRBV20-1	TRBJ2-3	few	TGCAGTGGCTTACAGGGGGATACGCAGTATTTT	CSGLQGDTQYF
TRBD1	TRBV28	TRBJ2-5	few	TGTGCCAGCAGCTCGACAGGGGGTCACCAAGAGACCCAGTACTTC	CASSSTGGHQETQYF
.	TRBV4-3	TRBJ1-1	.	TGCGCCAGCAGCCAAAATCTAGGGGGGGCGTATGAAGCTTTCTTT	CASSQNLGGAYEAFF
.	TRBV12-3/TRBV12-4	TRBJ1-5	.	TGTGCCAGCAGTTTCGGAGGACACAATCAGCCCCAGCATTTT	CASSFGGHNQPQHF
TRBD1	TRBV7-2	TRBJ1-4	few	TGTGCCAGCAGCCCCCCCGGGACAGGGAGGGACGATGAAAAACTGTTTTTT	CASSPPGTGRDDEKLFF
TRBD2	TRBV2	TRBJ2-5	few	TGTGCCAGCACCTTGACTAGCGGGAGCCAAGAGACCCAGTACTTC	CASTLTSGSQETQYF
TRBD2	TRBV6-5	TRBJ2-3	many	TGTGCCAGCAGCCCAGTAGCGGGAGGGGTTGATACGCAGTATTTT	CASSPVAGGVDTQYF
.	TRBV20-1	TRBJ1-3	few	TGCAGTGCTAGGGGGGGCAACTCTGGAAACACCATATATTTT	CSARGGNSGNTIYF
.	TRBV20-1	TRBJ1-1	few	TGCAGTGCTAGACACGTGAACACTGAAGCTTTCTTT	CSARHVNTEAFF
.	TRBV5-1	TRBJ2-5	.	TGCGCCAGCAGCTTTCCTGGCAGGGAAGAGACCCAGTACTTC	CASSFPGREETQYF
TRBD1	TRBV27	TRBJ2-7	.	TGTGCCAGCAGTTTATGGGCAGGGGGCTCCTACGAGCAGTACTTC	CASSLWAGGSYEQYF
TRBD2	TRBV5-4	TRBJ2-7	.	TGTGCCAGCAGCCCCGACCCCAACCCCCTACTAGCGGGAGGGCCCCAGGAGCAGTACTTC	CASSPDPNPLLAGGPQEQYF
.	TRBV5-5	TRBJ2-3	few	TGTGCCAGCAGCTTGTATTCAGCTTTAGCTAGCACAGATACGCAGTATTTT	CASSLYSALASTDTQYF
.	TRBV30	TRBJ1-4	.	TGTGCCTGGTGCGTTGGTCCCACTAATGAAAAACTGTTTTTT	CAWCVGPTNEKLFF
.	TRBV7-9	TRBJ2-6	few	TGTGCCAGCAGCCGTGGAAGCTCTGGGGCCAACGTCCTGACTTTC	CASSRGSSGANVLTF
.	TRBV12-3/TRBV12-4	TRBJ2-5	.	TGTGCCAGCAGTTTCCGAGTACAAGAGACCCAGTACTTC	CASSFRVQETQYF
.	TRBV20-1	TRBJ2-2	few	TGCAGTGCTAGGGGGCCCACCGGGGAGCTGTTTTTT	CSARGPTGELFF
.	TRBV4-2	TRBJ2-2	.	TGTGCCAGCAGCCAAGACTTTGCGGCTATAAATGCCGGGGAGCTGTTTTTT	CASSQDFAAINAGELFF
.	TRBV28	TRBJ1-2	.	TGTGCCAGCAGTTTAATACAGCATAATGGCTACACCTTC	CASSLIQHNGYTF
TRBD1	TRBV7-2	TRBJ2-7	.	TGTGCCACAAAATTCGGGGACAGCTCCTACGAGCAGTACTTC	CATKFGDSSYEQYF
TRBD1	TRBV20-1	TRBJ2-3	.	TGCAGTGCTAGGACCCGACAAACCGGGACAGGATTAACAGATACGCAGTATTTT	CSARTRQTGTGLTDTQYF
TRBD1	TRBV11-3	TRBJ2-4	.	TGTGCCAGCAGCTGGGGACAGGGTTTGGCTTCCAAAAACATTCAGTACTTC	CASSWGQGLASKNIQYF
.	TRBV24-1	TRBJ2-2	few	TGTGCCACCAGTGGTGGGGGAGCGCCCTTCGGGGCCACCGGGGAGCTGTTTTTT	CATSGGGAPFGATGELFF
TRBD2	TRBV28	TRBJ2-7	few	TGTGCCAGCAGTTTCATCTTAACTAGCGCACCCTACGAGCAGTACTTC	CASSFILTSAPYEQYF
.	TRBV30	TRBJ2-3	.	TGTGCCTGGAGGAAGGCGCAAAGCACAGATACGCAGTATTTT	CAWRKAQSTDTQYF
TRBD2	TRBV7-8	TRBJ2-5	.	TGTGCCAGCCGCAGGACTAGCGGGATGTACCAAGAGACCCAGTACTTC	CASRRTSGMYQETQYF
.	TRBV7-8	TRBJ1-3	few	TGTGCCAGCAGCTTAGTTGAGAGCGGAGGAAACACCATATATTTT	CASSLVESGGNTIYF